This T cell receptor (beta chain) was identified in a study of response to subunit inactivated influenza vaccine. V gave up 9 bases and J gave up 3 bases, with 15 bases separating them. The germline V gene encodes CDR1 MNHNY and CDR2 SVGAGI (reference sequence). CDR3 length equals 13 residues. One entry per CDR3 protein, called by TCRdb with MiXCR from the RT-PCR reads. Among 530,000 or so distinct CDR3 sequences, 14% were seen once, and the ten largest hold around 10%. Details on this clonotype: Its antigen is unknown.

Whole-study findings and limits: A suggestion made by the authors is that each seasonal influenza vaccination recruits few new T cells.

The starting material was PBMCs from blood, obtained about 12 days after vaccination. The sequence came from a man aged 45 to 65 who received an inactivated influenza vaccine. The rearrangement uses TRBV6-6 and TRBJ2-7, with D unresolved. For the CDR3, the DNA is TGTGCCAGTCGAACCGACGCTAGCTACGAGCAGTACTTC. Translated: CASRTDASYEQYF.